The present T cell receptor (beta chain) was sequenced within a study of monozygotic twins with cystic fibrosis. Per the germline V gene, CDR1 is LGHNA and CDR2 is YSLEER. The length of the CDR3 is 15 residues. Trimming left V 1 base short and J 6 bases short, with 14 bases between. Here immunoSEQ multiplex PCR was the method, and the copy in TCRdb shows in-frame clones only, minus some. The sample includes about 24,000 clones, around 90% of them seen just once. Sequencing input: blood. The J gene is TRBJ2-3, the V gene TRBV4-3; D gene uncertain. The clonotype was recovered from a girl aged 2 to 9 with cystic fibrosis. The CDR3 nucleotides read TGCGCCAGCAGCCAAGGACTTCTCCCTGGGGATACGCAGTATTTT. Amino acid sequence: CASSQGLLPGDTQYF.